Below, 18 T cell receptor beta chains from the same sample are listed, as sequenced in a study of T cell responses to AZD1222 COVID-19 vaccine. Here immunoSEQ multiplex PCR was the method, and the copy in TCRdb shows in-frame clones only, minus some. The repertoire includes approximately 150,000 clones, 85% to 95% of them detected once, and less than 1% sits in the top ten. Sequenced here: peripheral blood, sampled on day 0 of MenACWY control vaccination. Receptor source: an adult in good health.

This chain joins TRBV5-1 and TRBJ1-2; D remains unclear. CDR3 length equals 13 residues. The V gene lost 4 bases and the J gene lost 0 bases, with 7 bases spanning the gap. Germline lookup yields CDR1 SGHRS and CDR2 YFSETQ. The CDR3 sequence: CASSPDSNYGYTF. CDR3 nucleotide sequence: TGCGCCAGCAGCCCCGACTCTAACTATGGCTACACCTTC.

The CDR3 bases are TGTGCCAGCAGCTTACGGGATCCCTACGAGCAGTACTTC. This translates into CASSLRDPYEQYF. This chain joins TRBV7-9 and TRBJ2-7, with D possibly being TRBD2 (5 bases). V was shortened by 2 bases and J by 2 bases, with 7 bases between the two germline ends. The germline CDR1 and CDR2 sequences are SEHNR and FQNEAQ (reference sequence). The CDR3 is 13 amino acids. The full variable domain, completed using reference TRBV7-9 and TRBJ2-7, is DTGVSQNPRHKITKRGQNVTFRCDPISEHNRLYWYRQTLGQGPEFLTYFQNEAQLEKSRLLSDRFSAERPKGSFSTLEIQRTEQGDSAMYLCASSLRDPYEQYFGPGTRLTVT.

The V call is TRBV13, the J call TRBJ1-4; D is unclear. CDR3 length equals 13 residues. Germline V gene lookup returns CDR1 PRHDT and CDR2 FYEKMQ (reference sequence). Trimming stripped 3 bases from V and 4 bases from J, with 6 bases between. The CDR3, as DNA: TGTGCCAGCAGCTTCCGGGGTAATGAAAAACTGTTTTTT. Its protein is CASSFRGNEKLFF.

This clone came up once. The CDR3 reads CASSPEGETRRGYTF. The CDR3 nucleotides are TGTGCCAGCAGCCCAGAAGGGGAAACCCGACGAGGCTACACCTTC. The rearrangement uses TRBV7-9 and TRBJ1-2; possible D gene TRBD1, 5 bases. The germline CDR1 and CDR2 sequences are SEHNR and FQNEAQ (reference sequence). Trimming shortened V by 5 bases and J by 8 bases, and 21 bases separated the two germline ends. The CDR3 covers 15 residues. The full variable domain, completed using reference TRBV7-9 and TRBJ1-2, is DTGVSQNPRHKITKRGQNVTFRCDPISEHNRLYWYRQTLGQGPEFLTYFQNEAQLEKSRLLSDRFSAERPKGSFSTLEIQRTEQGDSAMYLCASSPEGETRRGYTFGSGTRLTVV.

The V and J genes are TRBV7-6 and TRBJ1-1; 9 nucleotides line up with TRBD1. This CDR3 is built from 14 residues. After removal of 5 bases from V and 6 bases from J, the junction contained 7 bases not matched to a gene. CDR1 is SGHVS, CDR2 FNYEAQ, per germline. The CDR3 DNA reads TGTGCCAGCAGCCTGACAGGGGGTATGTCTGAAGCTTTCTTT. Its translation: CASSLTGGMSEAFF.

The rearrangement joins TRBV7-9 to TRBJ2-1; 9 bases line up with TRBD2. With V trimmed by 2 bases and J by 7 bases, 6 bases remained unmatched. The CDR3 spans 15 residues. In germline, CDR1 is SEHNR, CDR2 FQNEAQ (reference sequence). The CDR3 protein is CASSLLGLADNEQFF. CDR3 DNA sequence: TGTGCCAGCAGCTTATTGGGACTAGCAGATAATGAGCAGTTCTTC.

A single count supports this clone. The chain is built from TRBV29-1 and TRBJ1-2; D is ambiguous. V was trimmed by 3 bases and J by 2 bases, leaving 7 bases between them. Germline V CDR1 and CDR2: SQVTM, ANQGSEA. This CDR3 region has 12 residues. CDR3 amino acids: CSVENGNYGYTF. In DNA form, the CDR3 reads TGCAGCGTTGAGAACGGGAACTATGGCTACACCTTC.

The gene calls are TRBV6-6 and TRBJ1-2; possibly TRBD1 for D (5 bases). Germline V CDR1 and CDR2: MNHNY, SVGAGI (reference sequence). Trimming removed 2 bases at V and 8 bases at J, with 12 bases between. The CDR3 has 13 residues. The CDR3: CASSYGQGGGYTF. DNA for the CDR3: TGTGCCAGCAGTTACGGCCAGGGCGGAGGCTACACCTTC.

V and J are TRBV11-2 and TRBJ1-3; D is unclear. Deletions cut 0 bases from V and 7 bases from J, with 7 bases between. CDR3 length equals 13 residues. Germline V gene lookup returns CDR1 SGHAT and CDR2 FQNNGV. DNA of the CDR3: TGTGCCAGCAGCTTAGAAAATTGGAACACCATATATTTT. Its translation is CASSLENWNTIYF.

V gene TRBV10-3 combines with J gene TRBJ1-4, with TRBD1 matching 7 bases. Germline V gene lookup returns CDR1 ENHRY and CDR2 SYGVKD. This CDR3 region has 13 residues. Trimming at V came to 6 bases and at J to 3 bases, leaving 1 base not matched to a gene. The CDR3 loop reads CAIRTGANEKLFF. The CDR3 coding sequence is TGTGCCATCAGAACAGGGGCTAATGAAAAACTGTTTTTT.

This chain joins TRBV7-9 and TRBJ1-6; D is ambiguous. Germline assignment: CDR1 SEHNR and CDR2 FQNEAQ (reference sequence). Trimming took 7 bases from V and 6 from J, leaving 16 bases between them. The CDR3 consists of 15 residues. This CDR3 reads CASTLLSGANSPLHF. The CDR3 nucleotides read TGTGCCAGCACCCTACTATCAGGCGCTAATTCACCCCTCCACTTT.

The chain uses TRBV9 and TRBJ2-6, with D unclear. Trimming cost V 0 bases and J 1 base, with 8 bases left between them. The germline V gene has CDR1 SGDLS and CDR2 YYNGEE. The length of the CDR3 is 16 residues. This chain's CDR3 is CASSVDRQSGANVLTF. The CDR3 DNA sequence: TGTGCCAGCAGCGTAGATCGCCAGTCTGGGGCCAACGTCCTGACTTTC.

The rearrangement joins TRBV7-9 to TRBJ1-1, with a weak D call TRBD1 (6 bases). CDR3 length equals 15 residues. V lost 1 base and J lost 0, with 9 bases in between. Germline CDR1 is SEHNR and CDR2 is FQNEAQ (reference sequence). The CDR3 nucleotides are TGTGCCAGCAGCTTAGGGACAGTTATGAACACTGAAGCTTTCTTT. Translated: CASSLGTVMNTEAFF. Full variable domain (missing parts from reference TRBV7-9 and TRBJ1-1): DTGVSQNPRHKITKRGQNVTFRCDPISEHNRLYWYRQTLGQGPEFLTYFQNEAQLEKSRLLSDRFSAERPKGSFSTLEIQRTEQGDSAMYLCASSLGTVMNTEAFFGQGTRLTVV.

The chain combines TRBV10-3 with TRBJ1-3; 9 bases are shared with TRBD1. V was clipped by 11 bases and J by 0 bases; unmatched bases: 14. This CDR3 is built from 17 residues. Per the germline V gene, CDR1 is ENHRY and CDR2 is SYGVKD. The CDR3 loop reads CASCPGTGSSSGNTIYF. The DNA of the CDR3 is TGTGCCTCTTGTCCCGGGACAGGGTCCAGCTCTGGAAACACCATATATTTT.

The count of this clone is one. This chain links TRBV6-5 with TRBJ2-5; 10 nucleotides match TRBD1. The CDR3 consists of 15 residues. Germline CDR1 MNHEY, CDR2 SVGAGI. V lost 6 bases, J lost 5 bases, and 9 bases stayed unmatched. The CDR3 is CASRDRGLADETQYF. The CDR3 DNA reads as TGTGCCAGCAGGGACAGGGGGTTGGCGGATGAGACCCAGTACTTC.

The rearrangement joins TRBV24-1 to TRBJ1-1; D uncertain. CDR3 size: 15 residues. V was shortened by 4 bases and J by 0 bases, with 11 bases between the two germline ends. Germline lookup yields CDR1 KGHDR and CDR2 SFDVKD. The CDR3 here is CATSEMRIMNTEAFF. Written as DNA, the CDR3 is TGTGCCACCAGTGAAATGAGGATAATGAACACTGAAGCTTTCTTT.

This chain joins TRBV10-3 and TRBJ1-6; D is perhaps TRBD1 (6 bases). The length of the CDR3 is 15 residues. V dropped 7 bases and J dropped 7 bases, with 17 bases sitting between them. Germline V gives CDR1 ENHRY, CDR2 SYGVKD. CDR3 DNA: TGTGCCATCACCCGAGGGGGAAGTGAGAATTCACCCCTCCACTTT. It codes for CAITRGGSENSPLHF.

The V and J genes are TRBV7-3 and TRBJ2-2; 7 bases match TRBD2. Germline V gives CDR1 SGHTA, CDR2 FQGTGA. V shed 2 bases and J 4 bases; nucleotides not matched to a gene: 10. The CDR3 is 17 amino acids. The CDR3 region is CASSLRPLAGATGELFF. As DNA, the CDR3 is TGTGCCAGCAGCTTACGGCCCCTGGCGGGAGCCACCGGGGAGCTGTTTTTT.